This T cell receptor beta chain was found in a study of identical twins. Germline V gives CDR1 DFQATT, CDR2 SNEGSKA (reference sequence). The CDR3 spans 21 residues. Losses at the gene ends were 3 bases for V and 8 bases for J; bases not matched to a gene: 28. General study points: Models predicted too little out-of-frame TCR alpha sharing in monozygotic twins. A lower insertion count was a feature of abundant cord blood beta clonotypes, with no such feature in memory repertoires.

TCRdb re-called the 5' RACE reads with MiXCR, one entry per CDR3 protein. The data show over 200,000 distinct CDR3 sequences, roughly a tenth seen once. With respect to this clonotype: As yet, its antigen is unknown.

This clonotype originated in a woman younger than 35 in good health. The chain links TRBV20-1 to TRBJ2-1; 10 bases match TRBD2. Sample: memory (CD45RO+) T cells sorted from blood. CDR3 nucleotide sequence: TGCAGTGCTAGCGGGGTATTTTCAGTGGCTAGCGGGAGCCAGCGGCATGATGAGCAGTTCTTC. Translating it yields CSASGVFSVASGSQRHDEQFF.